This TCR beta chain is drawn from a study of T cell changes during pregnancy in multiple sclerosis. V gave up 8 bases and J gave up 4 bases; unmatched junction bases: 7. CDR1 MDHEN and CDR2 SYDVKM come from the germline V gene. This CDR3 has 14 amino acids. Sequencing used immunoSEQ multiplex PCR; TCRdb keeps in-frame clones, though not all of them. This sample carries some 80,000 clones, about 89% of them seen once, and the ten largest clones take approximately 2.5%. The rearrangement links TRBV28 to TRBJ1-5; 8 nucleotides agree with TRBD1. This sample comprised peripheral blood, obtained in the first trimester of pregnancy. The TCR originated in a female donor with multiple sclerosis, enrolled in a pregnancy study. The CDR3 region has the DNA TGTGCCAGCCTAGGGGGACAGGTAAATCAGCCCCAGCATTTT. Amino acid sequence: CASLGGQVNQPQHF.